A single T cell receptor beta chain is shown here with its context. The antigen remains unidentified. The record originates from a study of post-analysis software for immune sequencing data. The CDR3 covers 14 residues. The germline V and J ends were trimmed by 2 bases and 3 bases, with 9 bases remaining between them. CDR1 is SGHRS, CDR2 YFSETQ, per germline. Built from TCR beta cDNA, the libraries had unique molecular identifiers in them. From around 1 to 10 million T cells, 550,000 or so cDNA molecules were obtained. MiXCR was run by TCRdb on the PCR reads, yielding one entry per CDR3 protein. The table includes around 400,000 distinct CDR3 sequences, over 30% detected once. Study observations and caveats: Patients showed TRBV5-6, TRBV5-1 and TRBV20-1 among a few TRBV segments more frequent than in controls.

This clonotype was obtained from a girl aged 2 to 9 with multiple sclerosis. The chain has TRBV5-1 and TRBJ1-5, with TRBD1 as a possible D gene (5 bases). Sequenced input: blood. The CDR3: CASSFGGDNQPQHF. CDR3 DNA sequence: TGCGCCAGCAGCTTCGGGGGGGACAATCAGCCCCAGCATTTT.